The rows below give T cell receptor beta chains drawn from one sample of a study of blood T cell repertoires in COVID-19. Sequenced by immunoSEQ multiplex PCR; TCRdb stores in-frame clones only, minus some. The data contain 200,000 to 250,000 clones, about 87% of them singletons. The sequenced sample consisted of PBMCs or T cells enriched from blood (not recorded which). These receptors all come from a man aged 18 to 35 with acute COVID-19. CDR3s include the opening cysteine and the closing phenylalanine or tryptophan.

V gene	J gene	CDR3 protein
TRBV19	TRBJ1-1	CASSRQGLVTEAFF
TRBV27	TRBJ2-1	CASKRSGAYNEQFF
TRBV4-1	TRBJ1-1	CASSQVLTVEAFF
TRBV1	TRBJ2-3	CTSSQAWPPPDTQYF
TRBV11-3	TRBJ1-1	CASSKTGTAAGAFF
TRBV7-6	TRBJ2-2	CASSLGTSGTINTGELFF
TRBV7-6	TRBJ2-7	CASSHSGRSSYEQYF
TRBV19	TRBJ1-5	CASSMVGGPQPQHF
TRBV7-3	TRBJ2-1	CASSPYPSGSNYEQFF
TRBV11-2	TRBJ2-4	CASSLVRDIQYF
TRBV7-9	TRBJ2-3	CASSQGQGGTDTQYF
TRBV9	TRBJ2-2	CASSAGDFSNTGELFF
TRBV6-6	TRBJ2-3	CASSYLGQGADTQYF
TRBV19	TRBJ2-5	CASSPGTGLQETQYF
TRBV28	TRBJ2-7	CASSLLREPYEQYF
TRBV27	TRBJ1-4	CASSLDWGAGHEKLFF
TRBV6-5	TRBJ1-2	CASSYTAGYGYTF
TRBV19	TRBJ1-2	CASSIQADYGYTF
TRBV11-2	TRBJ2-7	CASSLGPGPIDEQYF
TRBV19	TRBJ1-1	CASNLLGATEAFF